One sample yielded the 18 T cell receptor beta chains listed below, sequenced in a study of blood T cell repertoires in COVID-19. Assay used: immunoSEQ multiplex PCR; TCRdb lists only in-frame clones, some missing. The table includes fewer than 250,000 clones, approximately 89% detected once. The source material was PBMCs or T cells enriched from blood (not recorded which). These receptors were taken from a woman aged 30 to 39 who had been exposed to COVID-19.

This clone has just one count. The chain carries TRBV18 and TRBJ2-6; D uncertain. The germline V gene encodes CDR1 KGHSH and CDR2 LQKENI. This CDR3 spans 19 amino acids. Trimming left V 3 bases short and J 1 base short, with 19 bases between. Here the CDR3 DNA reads TGTGCCAGCTCACCTAGCCAGATCCGGATGGCGTCTGGGGCCAACGTCCTGACTTTC. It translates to CASSPSQIRMASGANVLTF.

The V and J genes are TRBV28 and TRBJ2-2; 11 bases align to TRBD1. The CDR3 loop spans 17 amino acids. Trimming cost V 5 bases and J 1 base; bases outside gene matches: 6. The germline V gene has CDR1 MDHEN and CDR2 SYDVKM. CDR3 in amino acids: CASSLTGTGGNTGELFF. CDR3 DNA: TGTGCCAGCAGTCTTACCGGGACAGGGGGGAACACCGGGGAGCTGTTTTTT.

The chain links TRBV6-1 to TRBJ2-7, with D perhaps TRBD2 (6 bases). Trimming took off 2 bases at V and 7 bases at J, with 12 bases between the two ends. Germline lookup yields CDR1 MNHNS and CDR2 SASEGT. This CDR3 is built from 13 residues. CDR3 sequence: CASSESGGWEQYF. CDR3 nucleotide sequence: TGTGCCAGCAGTGAAAGTGGGGGGTGGGAGCAGTACTTC.

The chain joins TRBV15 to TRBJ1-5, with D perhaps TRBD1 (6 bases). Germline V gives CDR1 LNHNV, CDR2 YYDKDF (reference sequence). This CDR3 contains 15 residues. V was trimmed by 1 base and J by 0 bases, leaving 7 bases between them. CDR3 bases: TGTGCCACCAGCAGAGGCAGGGGTAGCAATCAGCCCCAGCATTTT. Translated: CATSRGRGSNQPQHF.

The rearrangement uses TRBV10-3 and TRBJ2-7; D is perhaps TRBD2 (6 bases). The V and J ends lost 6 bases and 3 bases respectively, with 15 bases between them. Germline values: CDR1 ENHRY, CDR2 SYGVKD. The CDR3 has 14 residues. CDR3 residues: CAISGREVGYEQYF. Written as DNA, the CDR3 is TGTGCCATCAGCGGCAGGGAGGTGGGCTACGAGCAGTACTTC.

The CDR3: CASSFGLAGEETQYF. The CDR3 DNA follows: TGTGCCAGCAGTTTTGGACTAGCGGGGGAAGAGACCCAGTACTTC. The gene calls are TRBV5-6 and TRBJ2-5, with 13 bases that match TRBD2. The CDR3 consists of 15 residues. Trimming removed 5 bases from V and 3 bases from J; junction bases left unmatched: 4. Germline CDR1 and CDR2: SGHDT and YYEEEE.

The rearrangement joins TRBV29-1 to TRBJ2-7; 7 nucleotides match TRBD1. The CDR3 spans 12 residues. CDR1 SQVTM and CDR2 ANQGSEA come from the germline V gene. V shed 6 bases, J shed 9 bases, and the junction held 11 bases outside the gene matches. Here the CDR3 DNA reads TGCAGCGTCGCCACAGGGGCCGGCGGGCAGTACTTC. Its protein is CSVATGAGGQYF.

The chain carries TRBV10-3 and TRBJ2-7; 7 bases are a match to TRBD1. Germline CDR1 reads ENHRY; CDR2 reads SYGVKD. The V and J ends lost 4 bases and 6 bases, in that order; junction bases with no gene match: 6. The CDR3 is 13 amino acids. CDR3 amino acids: CAISGQGVSEQYF. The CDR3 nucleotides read TGTGCCATCAGTGGCCAGGGGGTATCCGAGCAGTACTTC.

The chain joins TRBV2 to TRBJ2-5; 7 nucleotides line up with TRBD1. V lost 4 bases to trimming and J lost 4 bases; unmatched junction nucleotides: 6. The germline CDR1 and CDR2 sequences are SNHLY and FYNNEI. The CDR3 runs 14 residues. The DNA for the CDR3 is TGTGCCAGCAGTGTTTTGGCAGGGGGAGAGACCCAGTACTTC. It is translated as CASSVLAGGETQYF. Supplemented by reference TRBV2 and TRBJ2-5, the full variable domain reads EPEVTQTPSHQVTQMGQEVILRCVPISNHLYFYWYRQILGQKVEFLVSFYNNEISEKSEIFDDQFSVERPDGSNFTLKIRSTKLEDSAMYFCASSVLAGGETQYFGPGTRLLVL.

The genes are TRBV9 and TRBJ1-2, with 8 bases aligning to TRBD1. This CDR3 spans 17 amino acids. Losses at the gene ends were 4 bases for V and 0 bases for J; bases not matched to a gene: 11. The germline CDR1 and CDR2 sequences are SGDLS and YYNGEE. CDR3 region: CASSPRQGSFPNYGYTF. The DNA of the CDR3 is TGTGCCAGCAGCCCCAGACAGGGGAGTTTTCCTAACTATGGCTACACCTTC.

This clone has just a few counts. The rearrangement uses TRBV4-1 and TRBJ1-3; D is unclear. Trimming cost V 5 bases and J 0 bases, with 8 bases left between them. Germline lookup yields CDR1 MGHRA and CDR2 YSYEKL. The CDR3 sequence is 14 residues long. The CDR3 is CASSLILSGNTIYF. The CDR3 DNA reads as TGCGCCAGCAGCTTAATACTCTCTGGAAACACCATATATTTT.

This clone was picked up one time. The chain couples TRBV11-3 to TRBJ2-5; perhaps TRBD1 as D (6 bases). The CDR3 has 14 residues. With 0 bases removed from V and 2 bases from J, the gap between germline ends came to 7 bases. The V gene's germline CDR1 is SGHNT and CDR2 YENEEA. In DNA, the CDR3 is TGTGCCAGCAGCTTAGAGGGGACACAAGAGACCCAGTACTTC. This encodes CASSLEGTQETQYF.

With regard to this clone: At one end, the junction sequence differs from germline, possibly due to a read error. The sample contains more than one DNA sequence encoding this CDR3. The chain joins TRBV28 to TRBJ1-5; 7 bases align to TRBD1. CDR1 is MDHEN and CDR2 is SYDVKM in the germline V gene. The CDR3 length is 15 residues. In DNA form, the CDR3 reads TGTGCCAGCAGTTTACGACAGGGTGGCAATCAGCCTCAGCATTTT. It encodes CASSLRQGGNQPQHF.

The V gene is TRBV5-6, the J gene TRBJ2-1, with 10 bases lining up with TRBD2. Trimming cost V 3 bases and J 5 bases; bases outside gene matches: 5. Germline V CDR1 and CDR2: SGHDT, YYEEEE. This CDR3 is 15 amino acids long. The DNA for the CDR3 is TGTGCCAGCAGCTACGGACTAGCGGCCCACAATGAGCAGTTCTTC. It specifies CASSYGLAAHNEQFF.

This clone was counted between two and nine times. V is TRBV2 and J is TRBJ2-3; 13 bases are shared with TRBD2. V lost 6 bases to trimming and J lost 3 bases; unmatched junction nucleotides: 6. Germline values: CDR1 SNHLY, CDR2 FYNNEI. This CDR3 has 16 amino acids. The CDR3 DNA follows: TGTGCCAGCAGCATACTACTAGCGGGAGGGACAGATACGCAGTATTTT. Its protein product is CASSILLAGGTDTQYF.

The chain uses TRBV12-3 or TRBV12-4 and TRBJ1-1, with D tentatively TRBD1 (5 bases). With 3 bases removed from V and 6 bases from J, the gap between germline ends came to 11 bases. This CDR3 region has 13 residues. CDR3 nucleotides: TGTGCCAGCAGTTTCCAGGGTGGGTCTGAAGCTTTCTTT. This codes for CASSFQGGSEAFF.

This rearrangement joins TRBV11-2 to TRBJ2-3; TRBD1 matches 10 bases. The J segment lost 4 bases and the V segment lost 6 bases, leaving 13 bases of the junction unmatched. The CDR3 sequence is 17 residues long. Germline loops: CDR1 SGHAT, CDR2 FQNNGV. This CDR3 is CASSSSGTGVSSDTQYF. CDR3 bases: TGTGCCAGCAGTTCATCCGGGACAGGGGTATCATCAGATACGCAGTATTTT.

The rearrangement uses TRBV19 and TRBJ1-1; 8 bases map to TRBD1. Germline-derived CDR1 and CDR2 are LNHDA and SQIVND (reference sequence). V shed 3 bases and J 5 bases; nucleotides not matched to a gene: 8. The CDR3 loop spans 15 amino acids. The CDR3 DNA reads TGTGCCAGTAGTATGGAGACAGGGGTACTAACTGAAGCTTTCTTT. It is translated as CASSMETGVLTEAFF.